Listed below are T cell receptor beta chains from one sample, sequenced in a study of cytomegalovirus exposure and HLA in healthy donors. Profiled with immunoSEQ multiplex PCR; TCRdb holds only in-frame clones, not every one. The sample consists of over 150,000 clones, approximately 80% of them appearing once. Specimen: PBMCs. The receptors were sampled from a woman in her 30s in good health and CMV-seropositive. CDR3s include the opening cysteine and the closing phenylalanine or tryptophan. Each record gives: V gene, D gene, clone size, J gene, CDR3 DNA, CDR3 protein. D genes are given only for firm matches. Clone sizes are given selectively: once, few, many, or a class where the clone is expanded.

TRBV7-9	-	-	TRBJ1-5	TGTGCCAGCAGCTATTTGGGGGGGCCCAATCAGCCCCAGCATTTT	CASSYLGGPNQPQHF
TRBV6-6	TRBD2	-	TRBJ2-2	TGTGCCAGCAGATTGGGGGGGGACACCGGGGAGCTGTTTTTT	CASRLGGDTGELFF
TRBV7-6	-	-	TRBJ1-4	TGTGCCAGCAGCTTAGGGGCCAAACGGACTAATGAAAAACTGTTTTTT	CASSLGAKRTNEKLFF
TRBV6-5	TRBD1	-	TRBJ1-3	TGTGCCAGCAGTCTACAGGGGGCCGCTGGAAACACCATATATTTT	CASSLQGAAGNTIYF
TRBV5-1	TRBD1	-	TRBJ2-2	TGCGCCAGCAGCTTGTCGACAGGGACGAACACCGGGGAGCTGTTTTTT	CASSLSTGTNTGELFF
TRBV11-2	-	-	TRBJ1-2	TGTGCCAGCAGCTTAGGGGGGGGGCCCTATGGCTACACCTTC	CASSLGGGPYGYTF
TRBV28	-	-	TRBJ2-2	TGTGCCAGCAGTACCCTGGGGAGGCCGAACACCGGGGAGCTGTTTTTT	CASSTLGRPNTGELFF
TRBV29-1	TRBD2	-	TRBJ2-5	TGCAGCGCCGGGACGCCTAGCGGGGGGTACCAAGAGACCCAGTACTTC	CSAGTPSGGYQETQYF
TRBV5-1	TRBD1	few	TRBJ1-2	TGCGCCAGCAGCCCGGGACAGGGGGATGGCTACACCTTC	CASSPGQGDGYTF
TRBV6-6	TRBD1	-	TRBJ1-2	TGTGCCAGCAGTACAGGACAGGGGGCCAATGGCTACACCTTC	CASSTGQGANGYTF
TRBV19	-	-	TRBJ1-1	TGTGCCAGTAGTATGAGTTCGGTACCGAACACTGAAGCTTTCTTT	CASSMSSVPNTEAFF
TRBV7-9	TRBD2	-	TRBJ2-3	TGTGCCAGCAGCAATCCCGGACTAGCGGGGGGCCCTAGCACAGATACGCAGTATTTT	CASSNPGLAGGPSTDTQYF
TRBV7-2	-	-	TRBJ1-5	TGTGCCAGCAGCTTTGAAGCCACTAGCAATCAGCCCCAGCATTTT	CASSFEATSNQPQHF
TRBV30	TRBD1	-	TRBJ1-1	TGTGCCTGGAGTCACACCTTGACAGGGGGCAGGAACACTGAAGCTTTCTTT	CAWSHTLTGGRNTEAFF
TRBV6-1	TRBD1	few	TRBJ1-2	TGTGCCAGCAGAACAGGGGACCCACTCACCTTC	CASRTGDPLTF
TRBV28	TRBD1	-	TRBJ1-4	TGTGCCAGCACGAGGGGGGACAGGAGAGATGAAAAACTGTTTTTT	CASTRGDRRDEKLFF
TRBV5-8	-	-	TRBJ1-2	TGTGCCAGCAGCTTGGTACAGGGCCCTGGCTACACCTTC	CASSLVQGPGYTF
TRBV5-4	TRBD2	-	TRBJ2-3	TGTGCCAGCAGCTTTCCGAGCGGGAAGGGGAGCACAGATACGCAGTATTTT	CASSFPSGKGSTDTQYF
TRBV5-1	-	-	TRBJ1-5	TGCGCCAGCTCCCCCGGGGGGTATAGCAATCAGCCCCAGCATTTT	CASSPGGYSNQPQHF
TRBV19	TRBD2	-	TRBJ2-1	TGTGCCAGTAGTACGACTAGCGGGGCTTACAATGAGCAGTTCTTC	CASSTTSGAYNEQFF
TRBV5-6	-	-	TRBJ1-4	TGTGCCAGCAGCTTGGTCCGTGCAGGCTCTGAGAAACTGTTTTTT	CASSLVRAGSEKLFF
TRBV11-2	-	-	TRBJ1-6	TGTGCCAGCAGCACCTACAGGTTCCTCTCCTATAATTCACCCCTCCACTTT	CASSTYRFLSYNSPLHF
TRBV7-6	-	-	TRBJ1-1	TGTGCCAGCAGCTTAAACAGGTTGAACACTGAAGCTTTCTTT	CASSLNRLNTEAFF
TRBV5-4	-	once	TRBJ2-7	TGTGCCAGCAGCTGGGGCAGGGCAACCTACGAGCAGTACTTC	CASSWGRATYEQYF
TRBV7-2	TRBD1	-	TRBJ1-2	TGTGCCAGCAGCTACACTCGACAGGGGAGTGGCTACACCTTC	CASSYTRQGSGYTF
TRBV7-2	TRBD1	once	TRBJ1-6	TGTGCCAGCAGCCATCCCCCACAGGGGGTAAATTCACCCCTCCACTTT	CASSHPPQGVNSPLHF
TRBV6-5	-	-	TRBJ1-2	TGTGCCAGCAGTTACAAGGGGGCTAACTATGGCTACACCTTC	CASSYKGANYGYTF
TRBV19	TRBD1	-	TRBJ1-1	TGTGCCAGTAGTTTAACAGGGGTCATGAGTACTGAAGCTTTCTTT	CASSLTGVMSTEAFF
TRBV7-9	-	-	TRBJ1-6	TGTGCCAGCAGCTTGGAGGGGAATTCACCCCTCCACTTT	CASSLEGNSPLHF
TRBV28	TRBD1	-	TRBJ1-4	TGTGCCAGCAGTCCGGGACAGTTAGAGGAAAAACTGTTTTTT	CASSPGQLEEKLFF
TRBV27	-	few	TRBJ1-2	TGTGCCAGCAGTTTATCAACAGCTTTCTATGGCTACACCTTC	CASSLSTAFYGYTF
TRBV4-2	TRBD1	-	TRBJ1-1	TGTGCCAGCAGCCAAGACGAGGGACAGGGGTATACTGAAGCTTTCTTT	CASSQDEGQGYTEAFF
TRBV11-1	TRBD1	-	TRBJ2-1	TGTGCCAGCAGCTTAACACGGACAGGGGTCGGGGACGAGCAGTTCTTC	CASSLTRTGVGDEQFF
TRBV6-1	-	-	TRBJ2-1	TGTGCCAGCAGTGAATATTATAGGGGGGGCTACAATGAGCAGTTCTTC	CASSEYYRGGYNEQFF
TRBV28	-	-	TRBJ1-2	TGTGCCAGCAGTCTAGCGGGACACTTCTATGGCTACACCTTC	CASSLAGHFYGYTF
TRBV7-9	-	-	TRBJ2-7	TGTGCCAGCAGCTTATTAGGAGATACCTACGAGCAGTACTTC	CASSLLGDTYEQYF
TRBV29-1	-	-	TRBJ1-1	TGCAGCGTTGCCCCCTTTGGCAGGGCAGGAACTGAAGCTTTCTTT	CSVAPFGRAGTEAFF
TRBV7-3	TRBD2	once	TRBJ2-5	TGTGCCAGCAGTCCTAGCGGGGGGGCCTTAGAGACCCAGTACTTC	CASSPSGGALETQYF
TRBV9	TRBD1	-	TRBJ2-7	TGTGCCAGCAGCGGGGGGGACAGGGTCGGTTACGAGCAGTACTTC	CASSGGDRVGYEQYF